A single sample is the source of the 18 T cell receptor beta chains below, sequenced in a study of tumor-infiltrating lymphocytes in primary liver carcinoma. A constant-region primer primed TCR beta cDNA synthesis from 450 to 550 ng of total RNA. A slightly modified ARM-PCR protocol with three nested multiplex PCR rounds produced these TCR beta libraries. In the first two PCR rounds, TRBV1-TRBV30 forward primers were paired with a C-beta reverse primer, and each round lasted approximately 10 cycles. A single record per CDR3 protein comes from TCRdb applying MiXCR to the multiplex PCR reads. Counted here are roughly 120,000 distinct CDR3 sequences, 55% to 75% occurring once; the ten biggest clones make up 8.4%. Co-extraction of RNA and DNA was performed on about 20-33 mg of unsorted bulk tissue. The specimen sequenced was liver tumor tissue from sampling region 3. Subset given: tumor region T3, left-lateral pole. The receptors were gathered from a woman in her sixties or seventies with primary liver carcinoma and hepatitis B virus infection.

As to this clonotype: One end of the junction varies from germline; a read error may be responsible. The chain uses TRBV7-9 and TRBJ2-3, with 7 positions matching TRBD1. Germline CDR1 and CDR2: SEHNR and FQNEAQ (reference sequence). This CDR3 is 15 amino acids long. CDR3 protein: CASSFGRGRENEQFF. The CDR3 region has the DNA TGTGCCAGCAGCTTCGGCAGGGGGAGAGAGAATGAGCAGTTCTTT.

For this clonotype: Possible read error: a much larger clone is one base away. The J gene is TRBJ1-1, the V gene TRBV29-1, with a possible D match to TRBD1 (6 bases). Looked up from germline, CDR1 is SQVTM and CDR2 is ANQGSEA. This CDR3 is 14 amino acids long. Here the CDR3 reads CSVEGGRGSTEVFF. In DNA, the CDR3 is TGCAGCGTTGAAGGCGGCAGGGGAAGCACTGAAGTTTTCTTT.

A word on this clonotype: A junction end diverges from the germline sequence, so it may reflect a read error. V is TRBV29-1 and J is TRBJ2-2, with D perhaps being TRBD1 or TRBD2 (5 bases each). The CDR3 spans 15 residues. Germline CDR1 is SQVTM and CDR2 is ANQGSEA. The CDR3 nucleotides are TGCAGCGCCCGTGCCGGGGCAACGAATACCGGGGAGCTGTTTTTT. Translating gives CSARAGATNTGELFF.

With regard to this clonotype: The CDR3 end shows no conserved phenylalanine or tryptophan, and so a read error is likely. V is TRBV11-1 and J is TRBJ2-6, with 9 bases matching TRBD1. CDR3 length equals 17 residues. Per the germline V gene, CDR1 is SGHAT and CDR2 is FQDESV (reference sequence). The CDR3 DNA sequence: TGTGACAGCAGCCCCCCGACAGGGGGCTCTGGGGCCAACGTCCTGACTGTC. Translation gives CDSSPPTGGSGANVLTV.

This chain links TRBV20-1 with TRBJ1-5; D gene unclear. Germline loops: CDR1 DFQATT, CDR2 SNEGSKA (reference sequence). CDR3 length: 14 residues. Trimming took 0 bases from V and 2 from J, leaving 8 bases between them. This CDR3 is CSARERWGNQPQHF. The DNA for the CDR3 is TGCAGTGCTAGAGAACGATGGGGCAATCAGCCCCAGCATTTT.

By share, this clonotype counts as medium-sized. The chain combines TRBV29-1 with TRBJ2-1; 10 bases are shared with TRBD1. After removal of 8 bases from V and 2 bases from J, the junction contained 6 bases not matched to a gene. Germline V gene lookup returns CDR1 SQVTM and CDR2 ANQGSEA. This CDR3 contains 14 residues. The CDR3 is CSLRTGGPYNEQFF. The CDR3, as DNA: TGCAGCTTGAGGACAGGGGGACCCTACAATGAGCAGTTCTTC.

V gene TRBV11-2 combines with J gene TRBJ1-2, with TRBD1 identical over 8 bases. Germline CDR1 SGHAT, CDR2 FQNNGV. The CDR3 is 14 amino acids. The J segment lost 9 bases and the V segment lost 1 base, leaving 7 bases of the junction unmatched. The DNA for the CDR3 is TGTGCCAGCAGCTTAGGGGGCGCAGGGGGCAGCTACACCTTC. Translating gives CASSLGGAGGSYTF.

This chain joins TRBV28 and TRBJ1-2, with D unclear. With 6 bases removed from V and 2 bases from J, the gap between germline ends came to 16 bases. From germline, CDR1 is MDHEN and CDR2 SYDVKM. The CDR3 covers 15 residues. The CDR3: CASSSLSELNYGYTF. For the CDR3, the DNA is TGTGCCAGCAGCTCACTCTCGGAGTTGAACTATGGCTACACCTTC.

The rearrangement uses TRBV28 and TRBJ1-2, with D uncertain. Germline assignment: CDR1 MDHEN and CDR2 SYDVKM. CDR3 size: 13 residues. Trimming took off 3 bases at V and 4 bases at J, with 9 bases between the two ends. This CDR3 is CASSLPGSYGYTF. In DNA, the CDR3 is TGTGCCAGCAGTTTGCCCGGGAGCTATGGCTACACCTTC.

The chain's CDR3 is CASSTRTNGSRTGELFF. In nucleotides, the CDR3 is TGTGCCAGCAGCACTAGGACTAACGGGAGTCGCACCGGGGAGCTGTTTTTT. The V and J genes are TRBV11-3 and TRBJ2-2, with D possibly being TRBD2 (6 bases). CDR1 is SGHNT, CDR2 YENEEA, per germline. V was clipped by 5 bases and J by 4 bases, with 20 bases between them. The CDR3 length is 17 residues.

The chain uses TRBV29-1 and TRBJ2-3; D is possibly TRBD2 (7 bases). V was pared by 7 bases and J by 7 bases, with 18 bases between. The CDR3 sequence is 13 residues long. CDR1 is SQVTM and CDR2 is ANQGSEA in the germline V gene. The CDR3, as DNA: TGCAGCGCTGGCGGGGGCAGCATACATACGCAGTATTTT. Amino acids: CSAGGGSIHTQYF.

Regarding this clonotype: A single base separates this from a much larger clone, so it may be a read error. The chain employs TRBV12-3 or TRBV12-4 and TRBJ2-7; D unclear. The CDR3 spans 14 residues. CDR3 protein: CASSPTRLFYDQYF. CDR3 nucleotides: TGTGCCAGCAGTCCGACCCGACTTTTCTACGATCAGTACTTC.

For this clonotype: A single base separates this from a much larger clone, so it may be a read error. The chain has TRBV6-5 and TRBJ1-6, with a weak D call TRBD1 (5 bases). The CDR3 runs 18 residues. The germline CDR1 and CDR2 sequences are MNHEY and SVGAGI. Trimming cost V 4 bases and J 9 bases, with 25 bases left between them. The CDR3 DNA reads as TGTGCCAGCAGTTCGGGGGGGACCACATGGATTTGGGGTTCACCCCTCCACTTT. Encoded protein: CASSSGGTTWIWGSPLHF.

About this clonotype itself: The junction shows a germline mismatch at one end, possibly a read error. The chain employs TRBV29-1 and TRBJ2-1; D call uncertain. This CDR3 is built from 14 residues. Per the germline V gene, CDR1 is SQVTM and CDR2 is ANQGSEA. The CDR3 coding sequence is TGCAGCGTTGTAAGCAGGTCCTCCTTCAATGAGCAGTTCTTC. This sequence encodes CSVVSRSSFNEQFF.

The chain has TRBV4-1 and TRBJ2-1; TRBD2 is a possible D gene (5 bases). This CDR3 is built from 16 residues. In germline, CDR1 is MGHRA, CDR2 YSYEKL. Trimming took 4 bases from V and 1 from J, leaving 14 bases between them. The CDR3, as DNA: TGCGCCAGCAGCCGGGTGGGGAGAGCGTCCTACAATGAGCAGTTCTTC. Amino acid sequence: CASSRVGRASYNEQFF.

This clonotype has a single count. The junction departs from germline at one end; a sequencing error may be responsible. V gene TRBV11-3 combines with J gene TRBJ2-1; D possibly corresponds to TRBD1 (6 bases). This CDR3 region has 13 residues. Germline loops: CDR1 SGHNT, CDR2 YENEEA. CDR3 protein: CASRGAGCNERFF. The CDR3 nucleotides are TGTGCCAGCAGGGGGGCCGGGTGCAATGAGCGGTTCTTC.

This clonotype was seen just once. The V call is TRBV30, the J call TRBJ2-1, with D possibly being TRBD2 (5 bases). The V and J ends lost 0 bases and 10 bases respectively, with 13 bases between them. CDR3 length: 13 residues. Germline V gives CDR1 GTSNPN, CDR2 SVGIG (reference sequence). CDR3 in amino acids: CAWSVRGPREQFF. CDR3 DNA sequence: TGTGCCTGGAGTGTTAGAGGGCCTAGGGAGCAGTTCTTC.

To note about this clonotype: This sequence may be a read error, since a much larger clone differs from it by one base. The rearrangement uses TRBV5-1 and TRBJ2-7; D possibly uses TRBD1 or TRBD2 (5 bases each). Trimming left V 4 bases short and J 1 base short, with 15 bases between. Germline CDR1 is SGHRS and CDR2 is YFSETQ. The CDR3 covers 15 residues. CDR3 residues: CASSMNPGLSYEQYF. CDR3 DNA: TGCGCCAGCAGCATGAATCCGGGGCTGTCCTACGAGCAGTACTTC. The entire variable domain, with the rest obtained from reference TRBV5-1 and TRBJ2-7, is as follows: KAGVTQTPRYLIKTRGQQVTLSCSPISGHRSVSWYQQTPGQGLQFLFEYFSETQRNKGNFPGRFSGRQFSNSRSEMNVSTLELGDSALYLCASSMNPGLSYEQYFGPGTRLTVT.